This entry features one T cell receptor beta chain sequence. The CDR3 is 14 residues long. The ends were cut back, 1 base at V and 8 bases at J, with 14 bases in the middle. Germline lookup yields CDR1 MDHEN and CDR2 SYDVKM. The sample is drawn from a study of blood T cells in healthy people across ages. Primed by a sample-barcoded 5' primer and a J-beta primer mix, a second PCR proceeded for roughly 7 to 11 cycles. TCRdb used MiXCR to reprocess the 5' RACE reads, holding one entry per CDR3 protein. The repertoire has roughly 1,100,000 distinct CDR3 sequences, under 30% of them found once; the top ten carry around 0.75%. This sample was also put to use in a study of T cells of mothers and their children.

The rearrangement uses TRBV28 and TRBJ1-2, with unresolved D. This receptor was taken from a girl aged 2-9 years in good health. The material sequenced was blood. The CDR3: CASSLFRELRGYTF. The DNA of the CDR3 is TGTGCCAGCAGTTTATTTAGGGAGTTGCGGGGCTACACCTTC.